The clone carrying this T cell receptor beta chain has only a few counts. This record comes from a study of identical twins. The CDR3 runs 14 residues. J lost 6 bases, V lost 4 bases, and 5 bases had no gene match. CDR1 and CDR2 from the germline V gene are SGHTA and FQGNSA. TCRdb re-analysed the 5' RACE reads in MiXCR, keeping a single row per CDR3 protein. The sample carries some 500,000 distinct CDR3 sequences, less than 25% recorded once. The sample was also linked to a second study, of T cells expressing NK-cell markers. That work contributes: Sorted CD3+CD56+NKG2C+, CD3+CD56+NKG2C- and CD3+CD56-NKG2C+ T cells supplied TCR beta repertoires.

This receptor was identified in a woman aged 18-35 years in good health. Input material: CD4+ T cells sorted from blood. This chain connects TRBV7-2 to TRBJ1-5, with TRBD1 matching over 8 bases. The CDR3 loop is CASSSRGQGQPQHF. The CDR3 nucleotides read TGTGCCAGCAGCTCCAGGGGGCAGGGTCAGCCCCAGCATTTT.